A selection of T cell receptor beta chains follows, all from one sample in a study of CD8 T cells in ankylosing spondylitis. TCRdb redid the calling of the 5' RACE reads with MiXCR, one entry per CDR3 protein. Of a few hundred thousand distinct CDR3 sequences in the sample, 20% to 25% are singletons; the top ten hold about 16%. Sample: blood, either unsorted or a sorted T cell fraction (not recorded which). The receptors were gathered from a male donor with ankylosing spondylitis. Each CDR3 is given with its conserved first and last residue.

CDR3: CASSFNRAVEGQETQYF
J: TRBJ2-5
V: TRBV28

CDR3: CATSDPRDRRNTGELFF
J: TRBJ2-2
V: TRBV24-1

CDR3: CASSLLGNTEAFF
J: TRBJ1-1
V: TRBV5-1

CDR3: CASSQGGVFGQPQHF
J: TRBJ1-5
V: TRBV3-1

CDR3: CSPGPRQGRDTEAFF
J: TRBJ1-1
V: TRBV20-1

CDR3: CSARGYQETQYF
J: TRBJ2-5
V: TRBV20-1

CDR3: CASSLDGQGALTGELFF
J: TRBJ2-2
V: TRBV5-1

CDR3: CASSPSTSGNTGELFF
J: TRBJ2-2
V: TRBV5-1

CDR3: CASSAGTSGTNEQFF
J: TRBJ2-1
V: TRBV5-1

CDR3: CASRPDRVVSYEQYF
J: TRBJ2-7
V: TRBV27

CDR3: CSARVSGANVLTF
J: TRBJ2-6
V: TRBV20-1

CDR3: CASSQGGDTQYF
J: TRBJ2-3
V: TRBV4-1

CDR3: CSARSLAGTYNEQFF
J: TRBJ2-1
V: TRBV20-1

CDR3: CASSFRGENTEAFF
J: TRBJ1-1
V: TRBV5-1

CDR3: CASSFGPGGGNTIYF
J: TRBJ1-3
V: TRBV7-6

CDR3: CASSFPTSGRTYDEQYF
J: TRBJ2-7
V: TRBV6-2/TRBV6-3

CDR3: CASSYGTRPGELFF
J: TRBJ2-2
V: TRBV6-5

CDR3: CSVGTSGRETQYF
J: TRBJ2-5
V: TRBV29-1

CDR3: CASSFGSDPNTEAFF
J: TRBJ1-1
V: TRBV9

CDR3: CASSLGTSGVPYEQYF
J: TRBJ2-7
V: TRBV18

CDR3: CASSYSTNSVTEAFF
J: TRBJ1-1
V: TRBV6-5

CDR3: CATAGRPGETNEKLFF
J: TRBJ1-4
V: TRBV7-6

CDR3: CAIRNRAEGTEAFF
J: TRBJ1-1
V: TRBV10-3

CDR3: CSVGPGSGEKLFF
J: TRBJ1-4
V: TRBV29-1

CDR3: CASQSGRHYEQYF
J: TRBJ2-7
V: TRBV6-2/TRBV6-3

CDR3: CASSRVGWSGRAANEQFF
J: TRBJ2-1
V: TRBV11-2

CDR3: CASTSLTQAWDTEAFF
J: TRBJ1-1
V: TRBV6-1

CDR3: CASSLVFGRSYEQYF
J: TRBJ2-7
V: TRBV5-1

CDR3: CASSQSYGVMNTEAFF
J: TRBJ1-1
V: TRBV3-1

CDR3: CASSGYLAGGPYEQYF
J: TRBJ2-7
V: TRBV5-6

CDR3: CASSPIADLSTDTQYF
J: TRBJ2-3
V: TRBV7-2

CDR3: CATSDLRSANTGELFF
J: TRBJ2-2
V: TRBV24-1

CDR3: CASSSSGSRETQYF
J: TRBJ2-5
V: TRBV27

CDR3: CASSEGTARTYEQYF
J: TRBJ2-7
V: TRBV2

CDR3: CASGSDSHYEQYF
J: TRBJ2-7
V: TRBV2

CDR3: CASSSGAGAVDTQYF
J: TRBJ2-3
V: TRBV11-2

CDR3: CAISSGALGTGELFF
J: TRBJ2-2
V: TRBV10-3

CDR3: CASSSPVWGSYNEQFF
J: TRBJ2-1
V: TRBV6-2/TRBV6-3

CDR3: CASSRSPRQETQYF
J: TRBJ2-5
V: TRBV5-1

CDR3: CASSTRTSAFNEQFF
J: TRBJ2-1
V: TRBV7-8

CDR3: CSASSQNYEQYF
J: TRBJ2-7
V: TRBV20-1